This T cell receptor (beta chain) derives from a study of blood T cell repertoires in COVID-19. CDR3 length: 14 amino acids. The germline V and J ends were trimmed by 0 bases and 1 base, with 4 bases remaining between them. Looked up from germline, CDR1 is SGHRS and CDR2 is YFSETQ. Authors' data handling: How many nucleated cells were present was estimated from reference gene primer amplification. Profiling relied on immunoSEQ multiplex PCR, and the TCRdb table lists in-frame clones only, not all of them. V, J and clone size derive from that table, while D and trimming were established from the DNA sequence. Here the sample spans fewer than 250,000 clones, about 80% being singletons.

Material for sequencing was peripheral blood. This TCR was recovered from a man aged 60 to 69 with acute or convalescent COVID-19. V and J are TRBV5-1 and TRBJ1-4, with D hard to call. The CDR3 protein is CASSLGGTNEKLFF. The CDR3, as DNA: TGCGCCAGCAGCTTGGGAGGAACTAATGAAAAACTGTTTTTT.